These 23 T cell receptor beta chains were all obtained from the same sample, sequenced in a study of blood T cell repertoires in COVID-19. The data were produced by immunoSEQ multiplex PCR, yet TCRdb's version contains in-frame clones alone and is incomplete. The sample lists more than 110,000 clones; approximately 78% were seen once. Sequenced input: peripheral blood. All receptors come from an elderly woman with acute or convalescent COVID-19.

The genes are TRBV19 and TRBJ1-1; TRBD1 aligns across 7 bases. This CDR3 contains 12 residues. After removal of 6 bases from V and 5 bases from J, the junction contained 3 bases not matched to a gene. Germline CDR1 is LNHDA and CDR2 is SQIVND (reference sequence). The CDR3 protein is CASRQGWTEAFF. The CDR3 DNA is TGTGCCAGTAGACAGGGGTGGACTGAAGCTTTCTTT.

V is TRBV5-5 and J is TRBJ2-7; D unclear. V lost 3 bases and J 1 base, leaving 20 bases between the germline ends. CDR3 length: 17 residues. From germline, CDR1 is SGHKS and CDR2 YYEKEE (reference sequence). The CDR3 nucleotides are TGTGCCAGCAGCTCCGACGCCGGGTCCCTTCTTTCCTACGAGCAGTACTTC. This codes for CASSSDAGSLLSYEQYF. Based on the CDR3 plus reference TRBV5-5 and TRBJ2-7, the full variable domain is DAGVTQSPTHLIKTRGQQVTLRCSPISGHKSVSWYQQVLGQGPQFIFQYYEKEERGRGNFPDRFSARQFPNYSSELNVNALLLGDSALYLCASSSDAGSLLSYEQYFGPGTRLTVT.

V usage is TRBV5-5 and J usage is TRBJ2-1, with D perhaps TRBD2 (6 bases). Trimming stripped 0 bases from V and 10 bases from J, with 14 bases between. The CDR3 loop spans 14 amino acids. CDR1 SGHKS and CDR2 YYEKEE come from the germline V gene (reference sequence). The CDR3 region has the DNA TGTGCCAGCAGCTTGGCCCCTGCCGCGGGAGAGCAGTTCTTC. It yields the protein CASSLAPAAGEQFF.

The CDR3, as DNA: TGTGCCAGTAGTGCCATCCTATACAATCAGCCCCAGCATTTT. Translation: CASSAILYNQPQHF. The chain joins TRBV19 to TRBJ1-5; no clear D gene. CDR1 is LNHDA, CDR2 SQIVND, per germline (reference sequence). V was trimmed by 5 bases and J by 3 bases, leaving 11 bases between them. CDR3 length: 14 amino acids.

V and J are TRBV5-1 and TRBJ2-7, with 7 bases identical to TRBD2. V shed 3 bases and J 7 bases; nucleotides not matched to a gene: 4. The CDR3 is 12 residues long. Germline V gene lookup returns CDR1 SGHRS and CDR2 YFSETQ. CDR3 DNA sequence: TGCGCCAGCAGCTATCCGCGGGGGGAGCAGTACTTC. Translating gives CASSYPRGEQYF.

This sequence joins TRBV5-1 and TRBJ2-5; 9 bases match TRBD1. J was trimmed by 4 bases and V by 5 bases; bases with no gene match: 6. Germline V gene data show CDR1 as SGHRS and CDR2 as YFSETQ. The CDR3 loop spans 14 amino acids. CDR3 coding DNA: TGCGCCAGCAGGCGAGGACAGGGGAGAGAGACCCAGTACTTC. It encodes CASRRGQGRETQYF.

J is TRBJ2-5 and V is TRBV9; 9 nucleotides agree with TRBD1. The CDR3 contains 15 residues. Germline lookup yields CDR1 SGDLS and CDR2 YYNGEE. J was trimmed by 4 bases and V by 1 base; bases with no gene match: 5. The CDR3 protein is CASSVWTGDGETQYF. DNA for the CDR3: TGTGCCAGCAGCGTATGGACAGGGGATGGAGAGACCCAGTACTTC.

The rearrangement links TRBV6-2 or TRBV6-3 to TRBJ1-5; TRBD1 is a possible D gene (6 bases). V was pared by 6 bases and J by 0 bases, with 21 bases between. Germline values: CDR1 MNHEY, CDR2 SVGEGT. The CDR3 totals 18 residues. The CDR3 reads CASSPTGKFLYSNQPQHF. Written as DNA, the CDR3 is TGTGCCAGCAGCCCCACAGGGAAATTCCTTTATAGCAATCAGCCCCAGCATTTT.

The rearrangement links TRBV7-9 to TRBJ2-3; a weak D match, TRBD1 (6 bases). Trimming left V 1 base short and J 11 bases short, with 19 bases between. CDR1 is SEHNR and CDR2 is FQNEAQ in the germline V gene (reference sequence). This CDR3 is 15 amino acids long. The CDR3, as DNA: TGTGCCAGCAGCTTAGTCCCGAACAGGGTTGGGGAGCAGTATTTT. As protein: CASSLVPNRVGEQYF. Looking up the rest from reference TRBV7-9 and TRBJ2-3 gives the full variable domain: DTGVSQNPRHKITKRGQNVTFRCDPISEHNRLYWYRQTLGQGPEFLTYFQNEAQLEKSRLLSDRFSAERPKGSFSTLEIQRTEQGDSAMYLCASSLVPNRVGEQYFGPGTRLTVL.

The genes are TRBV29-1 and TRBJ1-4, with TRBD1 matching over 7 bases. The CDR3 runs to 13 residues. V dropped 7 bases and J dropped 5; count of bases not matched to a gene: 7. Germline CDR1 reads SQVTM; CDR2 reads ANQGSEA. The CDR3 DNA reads TGCAGCGCCGACAGGGTTACGAATGAAAAACTGTTTTTT. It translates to CSADRVTNEKLFF.

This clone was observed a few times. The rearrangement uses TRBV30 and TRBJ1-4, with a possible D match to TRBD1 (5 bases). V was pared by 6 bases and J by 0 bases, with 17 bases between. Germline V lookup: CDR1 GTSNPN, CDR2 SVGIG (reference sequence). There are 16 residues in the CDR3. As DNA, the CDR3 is TGTGCCTGTGGGGGGAGAACTATTGCAACTAATGAAAAACTGTTTTTT. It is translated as CACGGRTIATNEKLFF. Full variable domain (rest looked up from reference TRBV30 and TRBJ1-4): SQTIHQWPATLVQPVGSPLSLECTVEGTSNPNLYWYRQAAGRGLQLLFYSVGIGQISSEVPQNLSASRPQDRQFILSSKKLLLSDSGFYLCACGGRTIATNEKLFFGSGTQLSVL.

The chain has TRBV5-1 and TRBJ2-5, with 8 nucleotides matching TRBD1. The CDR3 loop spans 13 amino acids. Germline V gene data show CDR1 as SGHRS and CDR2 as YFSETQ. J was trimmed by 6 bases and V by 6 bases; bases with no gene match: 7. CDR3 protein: CASTPTGGKTQYF. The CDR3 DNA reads TGCGCCAGCACCCCAACAGGGGGAAAGACCCAGTACTTC.

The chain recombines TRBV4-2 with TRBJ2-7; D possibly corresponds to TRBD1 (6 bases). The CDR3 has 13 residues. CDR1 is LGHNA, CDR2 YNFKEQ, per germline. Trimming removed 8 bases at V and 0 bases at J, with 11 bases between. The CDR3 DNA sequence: TGTGCCAGCGGAGACAGGCCCTCCTACGAGCAGTACTTC. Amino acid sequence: CASGDRPSYEQYF.

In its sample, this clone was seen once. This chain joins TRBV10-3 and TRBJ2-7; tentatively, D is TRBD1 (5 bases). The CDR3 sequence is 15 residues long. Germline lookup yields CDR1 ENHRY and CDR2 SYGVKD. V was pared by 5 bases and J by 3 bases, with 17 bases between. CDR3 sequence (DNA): TGTGCCATCAGTATTGGGGCAGGTGGTGGCTACGAGCAGTACTTC. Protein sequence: CAISIGAGGGYEQYF.

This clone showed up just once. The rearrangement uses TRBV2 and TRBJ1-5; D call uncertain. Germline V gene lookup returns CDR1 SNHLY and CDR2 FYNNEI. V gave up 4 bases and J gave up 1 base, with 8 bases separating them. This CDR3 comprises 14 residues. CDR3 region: CASSGEWSNQPQHF. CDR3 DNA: TGTGCCAGCAGTGGCGAGTGGAGCAATCAGCCCCAGCATTTT.

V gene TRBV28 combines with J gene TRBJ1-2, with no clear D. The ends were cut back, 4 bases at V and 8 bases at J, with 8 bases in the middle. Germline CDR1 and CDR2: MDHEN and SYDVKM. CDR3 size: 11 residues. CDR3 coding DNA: TGTGCCAGCAGTTGGCTCGGGGGCTACACCTTC. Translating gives CASSWLGGYTF.

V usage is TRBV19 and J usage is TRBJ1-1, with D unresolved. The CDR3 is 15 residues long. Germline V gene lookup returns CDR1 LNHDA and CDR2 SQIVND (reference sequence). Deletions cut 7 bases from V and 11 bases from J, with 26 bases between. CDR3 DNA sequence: TGTGCCAGTACCCCAATCCTAGGACTTCAAACGGGGGCTTTCTTT. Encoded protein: CASTPILGLQTGAFF.

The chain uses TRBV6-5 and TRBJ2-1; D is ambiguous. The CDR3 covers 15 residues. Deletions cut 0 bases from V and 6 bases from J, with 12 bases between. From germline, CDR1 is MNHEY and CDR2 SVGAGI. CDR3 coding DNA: TGTGCCAGCAGTTACTCGTACAGTATCCTCAATGAGCAGTTCTTC. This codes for CASSYSYSILNEQFF.

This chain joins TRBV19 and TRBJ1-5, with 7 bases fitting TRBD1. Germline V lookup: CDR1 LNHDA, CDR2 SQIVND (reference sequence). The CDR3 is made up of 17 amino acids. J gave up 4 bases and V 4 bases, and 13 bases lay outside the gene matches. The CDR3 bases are TGTGCCAGTAGTAAACAGATAGAGGTCAGGGGGAATCAGCCCCAGCATTTT. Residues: CASSKQIEVRGNQPQHF.

CDR3 DNA: TGTGCCAGCAGCCGGGGTTACACTGAAGCTTTCTTT. Its translation is CASSRGYTEAFF. The chain employs TRBV7-9 and TRBJ1-1; D call uncertain. CDR3 length: 12 residues. The V end was cut by 5 bases, the J end by 3 bases, with 7 bases between. The germline CDR1 and CDR2 sequences are SEHNR and FQNEAQ (reference sequence).

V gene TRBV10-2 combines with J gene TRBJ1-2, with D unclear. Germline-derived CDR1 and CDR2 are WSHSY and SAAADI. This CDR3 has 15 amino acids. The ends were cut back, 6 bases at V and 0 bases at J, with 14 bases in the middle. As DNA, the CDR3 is TGCGCCAGCAGGCGGATTGACGGAGCTAACTATGGCTACACCTTC. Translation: CASRRIDGANYGYTF.

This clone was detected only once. The CDR3 coding sequence is TGCGCCAGCAGCCCCCGGAGGGCGTCGGCAGATACGCAGTATTTT. It encodes CASSPRRASADTQYF. J is TRBJ2-3 and V is TRBV5-1; maybe TRBD2 (6 bases). V was trimmed by 4 bases and J by 4 bases, leaving 16 bases between them. The length of the CDR3 is 15 residues. Per the germline V gene, CDR1 is SGHRS and CDR2 is YFSETQ.

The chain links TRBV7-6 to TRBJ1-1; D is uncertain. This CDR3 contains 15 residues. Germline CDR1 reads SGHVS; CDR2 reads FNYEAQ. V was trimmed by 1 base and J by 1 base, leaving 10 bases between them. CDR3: CASSLEPGSNTEAFF. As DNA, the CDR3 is TGTGCCAGCAGCTTAGAACCGGGATCGAACACTGAAGCTTTCTTT.